The 23 T cell receptor beta chains presented below share a single source sample, sequenced in a study of blood T cells in healthy people across ages. With a J-beta primer mix and a sample-barcoded 5' primer, a second PCR ran about 7 to 12 cycles. TCRdb processed the 5' RACE reads anew with MiXCR; each CDR3 protein has one entry. The sample yields about 560,000 distinct CDR3 sequences, about 27% seen once. These data also formed part of another study, on T cells of mothers and their children.

What was sequenced was blood. Receptors originate from a boy aged 2-15 years in good health.

Notes on this clonotype: The junction shows a germline mismatch at one end, possibly a read error. This chain links TRBV12-3 or TRBV12-4 with TRBJ1-2; D unresolved. The CDR3 loop spans 13 amino acids. The CDR3 region is CANSLLGNYGYTF. The CDR3 bases are TGTGCCAACAGTTTATTGGGGAACTATGGCTACACCTTC.

The rearrangement joins TRBV5-1 to TRBJ1-1, with D unclear. Germline-derived CDR1 and CDR2 are SGHRS and YFSETQ. V gave up 4 bases and J gave up 8 bases, with 9 bases separating them. The CDR3 length is 11 residues. The CDR3 loop reads CASSRTWEAFF. Here the CDR3 DNA reads TGCGCCAGCAGCCGAACTTGGGAAGCTTTCTTT.

The sample holds a few counts of this clonotype. This rearrangement joins TRBV3-1 to TRBJ1-2; TRBD1 might be the D (6 bases). The CDR3 totals 14 residues. V was cut by 7 bases and J by 8 bases, with 20 bases left in between. Germline lookup yields CDR1 LGHDT and CDR2 YNNKEL (reference sequence). The DNA for the CDR3 is TGTGCCAGCACCTCGTGGGACACGGACGAGGGCTACACCTTC. This gives the protein CASTSWDTDEGYTF.

The chain couples TRBV6-5 to TRBJ2-1; 10 nucleotides align to TRBD2. J was trimmed by 7 bases and V by 0 bases; bases with no gene match: 6. This CDR3 is 16 amino acids long. In germline, CDR1 is MNHEY, CDR2 SVGAGI. In DNA, the CDR3 is TGTGCCAGCAGTTACTCGGCCAGCGGGAGGGTGAATGAGCAGTTCTTC. Translating it yields CASSYSASGRVNEQFF.

This chain links TRBV12-3 or TRBV12-4 with TRBJ2-6, with 9 bases that match TRBD1. CDR3 length: 19 residues. The ends lost 5 bases at V and 0 bases at J; junction bases unmatched: 11. CDR3 DNA sequence: TGTGCCAGCAGTCCCACAGGGGGCGCTTCACTCTCTGGGGCCAACGTCCTGACTTTC. Translated, it gives CASSPTGGASLSGANVLTF.

This clonotype was detected only a few times. The chain employs TRBV25-1 and TRBJ2-1; 8 bases fit TRBD2. CDR3 length: 19 amino acids. J was trimmed by 4 bases and V by 5 bases; bases with no gene match: 19. Germline V gene lookup returns CDR1 MGHDK and CDR2 SYGVNS. This CDR3 is CASSRSRWGSGGQYNEQFF. CDR3 DNA: TGTGCCAGCAGTAGGTCCCGGTGGGGGAGCGGGGGCCAATACAATGAGCAGTTCTTC.

CDR3 sequence (DNA): TGTGCCAGCGGCAGGGCCCCCAGCACAGATACGCAGTATTTT. This sequence encodes CASGRAPSTDTQYF. The chain has TRBV2 and TRBJ2-3; TRBD1 might be the D (5 bases). This CDR3 region has 14 residues. CDR1 and CDR2 from the germline V gene are SNHLY and FYNNEI. Between the trimmed V and J ends, which lost 8 bases and 0 bases, there was a span of 12 bases.

This clonotype was recorded at least ten times. The J gene is TRBJ1-3, the V gene TRBV12-3 or TRBV12-4, with a tentative D call TRBD1 (6 bases). The CDR3 totals 19 residues. The V end lost 6 bases, the J end lost 0 bases, and 24 bases lay between the germline ends. The CDR3 loop is CASRPHSAWTALSGNTIYF. The CDR3 coding sequence is TGTGCCAGCAGACCCCATTCCGCCTGGACAGCCCTCTCTGGAAACACCATATATTTT.

The chain links TRBV11-2 to TRBJ2-1, with D hard to call. V shed 3 bases and J shed 5 bases, with 14 bases lying between them. This CDR3 spans 15 amino acids. CDR1 and CDR2 from the germline V gene are SGHAT and FQNNGV. CDR3 DNA sequence: TGTGCCAGCAGCTTCAGTGGCTACCGTGACAATGAGCAGTTCTTC. Translating it yields CASSFSGYRDNEQFF.

The rearrangement links TRBV2 to TRBJ2-4, with TRBD1 as a possible D gene (6 bases). This CDR3 spans 14 amino acids. Trimming pared 9 bases from V and 0 bases from J, leaving 12 bases between. In germline, CDR1 is SNHLY, CDR2 FYNNEI. CDR3 in amino acids: CASEDRIAKNIQYF. For the CDR3, the DNA is TGTGCCAGTGAGGACAGAATAGCCAAAAACATTCAGTACTTC.

This clonotype was observed many times. The rearrangement joins TRBV7-2 to TRBJ2-7; no definite D call. Germline V gives CDR1 SGHTA, CDR2 FQGNSA. Trimming pared 1 base from V and 6 bases from J, leaving 10 bases between. The CDR3 has 13 residues. CDR3 residues: CASSLGHPGEQYF. The CDR3 nucleotides read TGTGCCAGCAGCTTAGGGCATCCGGGCGAGCAGTACTTC.

This clonotype appeared a few times. This chain connects TRBV10-3 to TRBJ1-2; perhaps TRBD1 as D (5 bases). V lost 9 bases, J lost 2 bases, and 10 bases lay in between. CDR3 size: 12 residues. CDR1 is ENHRY, CDR2 SYGVKD, per germline. CDR3 in DNA: TGTGCCATTTGGGACGGCAACTATGGCTACACCTTC. It codes for CAIWDGNYGYTF.

V and J are TRBV7-9 and TRBJ2-1; D is uncertain. V was clipped by 11 bases and J by 4 bases, with 9 bases between them. This CDR3 spans 11 amino acids. CDR1 is SEHNR, CDR2 FQNEAQ, per germline (reference sequence). The CDR3 sequence is CASRPYNEQFF. CDR3 coding DNA: TGTGCCTCCCGGCCGTACAATGAGCAGTTCTTC.

With respect to this clonotype: This may be a read error: a much more frequent sequence differs by one nucleotide. The V and J genes are TRBV6-2 or TRBV6-3 and TRBJ2-5; TRBD2 matches at 9 bases. The germline CDR1 and CDR2 sequences are MNHEY and SVGEGT. This CDR3 comprises 15 residues. The V and J ends lost 0 bases and 6 bases, in that order; junction bases with no gene match: 5. CDR3 amino acids: CASSYSAGGGQTQYF. The CDR3 DNA reads as TGTGCCAGCAGTTACTCAGCGGGAGGAGGACAGACCCAGTACTTC.

The CDR3: CASDGAGGTDTQYF. Written as DNA, the CDR3 is TGTGCCAGCGACGGGGCGGGGGGCACAGATACGCAGTATTTT. This chain joins TRBV19 and TRBJ2-3; 7 positions match TRBD2. The CDR3 is made up of 14 amino acids. V dropped 9 bases and J dropped 1; count of bases not matched to a gene: 7. Germline V gene data show CDR1 as LNHDA and CDR2 as SQIVND (reference sequence). The whole variable domain, remainder taken from reference TRBV19 and TRBJ2-3, is DGGITQSPKYLFRKEGQNVTLSCEQNLNHDAMYWYRQDPGQGLRLIYYSQIVNDFQKGDIAEGYSVSREKKESFPLTVTSAQKNPTAFYLCASDGAGGTDTQYFGPGTRLTVL.

The chain employs TRBV4-3 and TRBJ1-4, with 11 positions matching TRBD1. The germline gives CDR1 LGHNA, CDR2 YSLEER. This CDR3 contains 16 residues. V lost 3 bases and J lost 10; bases outside the gene matches: 10. CDR3 in amino acids: CASSQGQGGRHGKLFF. The CDR3 region has the DNA TGCGCCAGCAGCCAGGGACAGGGGGGGAGACATGGAAAACTGTTTTTT.

This clonotype was counted only a few times. The chain links TRBV7-9 to TRBJ2-7; D is uncertain. Trimming pared 2 bases from V and 0 bases from J, leaving 11 bases between. The germline gives CDR1 SEHNR, CDR2 FQNEAQ (reference sequence). There are 15 residues in the CDR3. The CDR3 spells CASSLNPAPSYEQYF. CDR3 nucleotide sequence: TGTGCCAGCAGCTTAAACCCTGCCCCCTCCTACGAGCAGTACTTC.

The V and J genes are TRBV7-8 and TRBJ1-6; possible D gene TRBD1, 5 bases. CDR3 length equals 13 residues. Between the trimmed V and J ends, which lost 1 base and 11 bases, there was a span of 9 bases. Germline V CDR1 and CDR2: SGHVS, FQNEAQ. The chain's CDR3 is CASSLEGVPPLHF. The CDR3 region has the DNA TGTGCCAGCAGCTTAGAAGGGGTTCCACCCCTCCACTTT.

As regards this clonotype: A single base separates this from a much larger clone, so it may be a read error. The rearrangement uses TRBV6-5 and TRBJ2-6, with a possible D match to TRBD1 (7 bases). The germline gives CDR1 MNHEY, CDR2 SVGAGI. The CDR3 is 17 amino acids. The CDR3: CAGSLQGRTSGANVLTF. The DNA for the CDR3 is TGTGCCGGCAGTTTACAGGGGAGGACCTCTGGGGCCAACGTCCTGACTTTC.

The V gene is TRBV3-1, the J gene TRBJ2-7, with TRBD1 matching over 8 bases. After removal of 8 bases from V and 7 bases from J, the junction contained 7 bases not matched to a gene. Germline loops: CDR1 LGHDT, CDR2 YNNKEL (reference sequence). The CDR3 sequence is 12 residues long. CDR3 in DNA: TGTGCCAGCCGCAGGGGGCGAGGGGAGCAGTACTTC. The encoded protein is CASRRGRGEQYF.

The chain employs TRBV27 and TRBJ1-5; a possible D gene is TRBD1 (5 bases). Trimming removed 8 bases from V and 5 bases from J, with 10 bases in between. The germline V gene has CDR1 MNHEY and CDR2 SMNVEV (reference sequence). The CDR3 runs to 12 residues. The CDR3 region is CASGGTDQPQHF. The DNA of the CDR3 is TGTGCCAGCGGGGGGACGGATCAGCCCCAGCATTTT.

The V call is TRBV14, the J call TRBJ1-2; unclear D gene. The germline V gene has CDR1 SGHDN and CDR2 FVKESK. The CDR3 covers 17 residues. V shed 3 bases and J shed 3 bases, with 20 bases lying between them. CDR3 protein: CASSQDFHIIRDYGYTF. CDR3 coding DNA: TGTGCCAGCAGCCAGGACTTTCACATCATAAGGGACTATGGCTACACCTTC.

This clonotype was observed a few times. DNA of the CDR3: TGCAGTGCACCGCGGACAGGGGGACCTGAAGCTTTCTTT. It is translated as CSAPRTGGPEAFF. The rearrangement uses TRBV20-1 and TRBJ1-1; 10 nucleotides align to TRBD1. V was clipped by 6 bases and J by 6 bases; unmatched bases: 7. The CDR3 length is 13 residues. Germline assignment: CDR1 DFQATT and CDR2 SNEGSKA (reference sequence).